Each of the 19 T cell receptor beta chains below was sequenced from the same sample in a study of long-term antiretroviral therapy in people with HIV. Survey-level resolution applied to immunoSEQ assay v3.0. Assay used: immunoSEQ multiplex PCR; TCRdb lists only in-frame clones, some missing. The sample lists around 19,000 clones; over 90% were seen once. Sequenced here: unsorted PBMCs, sampled 4.4 years after starting antiretroviral therapy. The receptors come from a woman aged 45-60 years with HIV.

This rearrangement joins TRBV29-1 to TRBJ1-1, with D possibly matching TRBD1 (5 bases). CDR1 is SQVTM, CDR2 ANQGSEA, per germline. The CDR3 covers 14 residues. V was clipped by 6 bases and J by 5 bases, with 19 bases between them. CDR3 protein: CSVPSGVPGTEAFF. The CDR3 bases are TGCAGCGTCCCTAGTGGGGTGCCAGGGACTGAAGCTTTCTTT. The full variable domain, in which reference TRBV29-1 and TRBJ1-1 provide the parts outside the CDR3, is SAVISQKPSRDICQRGTSLTIQCQVDSQVTMMFWYRQQPGQSLTLIATANQGSEATYESGFVIDKFPISRPNLTFSTLTVSNMSPEDSSIYLCSVPSGVPGTEAFFGQGTRLTVV.

On this clone itself: The junction and the germline gene differ at one end; a read error may be behind it. J is TRBJ2-1 and V is TRBV7-7; the D gene is possibly TRBD2 (5 bases). The CDR3 spans 13 residues. Germline CDR1 and CDR2: SSHAT and FNYEAQ (reference sequence). The CDR3 here is CASSTRTGKEQFF. CDR3 DNA sequence: TGTGCTAGCAGCACCCGGACGGGGAAGGAGCAGTTCTTC.

The rearrangement links TRBV7-2 to TRBJ2-3, with 7 bases matching TRBD1. Germline V gives CDR1 SGHTA, CDR2 FQGNSA. The J segment lost 0 bases and the V segment lost 2 bases, leaving 5 bases of the junction unmatched. The CDR3 sequence is 16 residues long. CDR3 in DNA: TGTGCCAGCAGCTTACGACAGGGCATTAGCACAGATACGCAGTATTTT. Amino acid sequence: CASSLRQGISTDTQYF.

CDR3 sequence: CASSLVPDKDYEQYF. CDR3 nucleotide sequence: TGTGCCAGCAGCTTGGTCCCAGACAAAGACTACGAGCAGTACTTC. The J gene is TRBJ2-7, the V gene TRBV5-8, with D unclear. Germline CDR1 reads SGHTS; CDR2 reads YDEGEE. V was trimmed by 0 bases and J by 3 bases, leaving 13 bases between them. The CDR3 is 15 residues long.

This chain links TRBV2 with TRBJ2-1, with no clear D. Trimming took 2 bases from V and 15 from J, leaving 35 bases between them. Germline-derived CDR1 and CDR2 are SNHLY and FYNNEI. The CDR3 runs to 19 residues. DNA of the CDR3: TGTGCCAGCAGTGAACCAGAATCCCCCAGAGCTTACCAGATAGGTAGGGCGTTCTTC. Protein: CASSEPESPRAYQIGRAFF.

The chain carries TRBV6-6 and TRBJ2-7; D possibly uses TRBD1 or TRBD2 (5 bases each). The CDR3 is made up of 13 amino acids. Trimming cost V 7 bases and J 4 bases, with 14 bases left between them. The V gene's germline CDR1 is MNHNY and CDR2 SVGAGI (reference sequence). The CDR3 loop is CASTPGRLYEQYF. The CDR3 DNA is TGTGCCAGCACCCCGGGACGGCTTTACGAGCAGTACTTC.

This clone came up once. The J gene is TRBJ1-1, the V gene TRBV7-9; D is possibly TRBD1 (6 bases). Trimming cost V 1 base and J 5 bases, with 14 bases left between them. The CDR3 contains 15 residues. Germline V gene lookup returns CDR1 SEHNR and CDR2 FQNEAQ (reference sequence). This chain's CDR3 is CASSLVVGGQTEAFF. DNA of the CDR3: TGTGCCAGCAGCTTAGTTGTCGGGGGCCAAACTGAAGCTTTCTTT.

This chain connects TRBV6-6 to TRBJ2-3; 13 bases agree with TRBD2. The CDR3 runs 16 residues. V shed 0 bases, J shed 6 bases, and the junction held 3 bases outside the gene matches. CDR1 and CDR2 (germline): MNHNY, SVGAGI (reference sequence). The CDR3 DNA is TGTGCCAGCAGTTACTCGGCGGGACTAGCGGGGGATACGCAGTATTTT. It yields the protein CASSYSAGLAGDTQYF.

The chain joins TRBV7-9 to TRBJ1-1; unclear D gene. This CDR3 has 17 residues. Germline loops: CDR1 SEHNR, CDR2 FQNEAQ (reference sequence). V was clipped by 4 bases and J by 4 bases, with 22 bases between them. The CDR3 nucleotides are TGTGCCAGCAGCTCCCCGACCTCCTCACGAGCGGGCACTGAAGCTTTCTTT. Protein product: CASSSPTSSRAGTEAFF. Full variable domain (outside the CDR3, taken from reference TRBV7-9 and TRBJ1-1): DTGVSQNPRHKITKRGQNVTFRCDPISEHNRLYWYRQTLGQGPEFLTYFQNEAQLEKSRLLSDRFSAERPKGSFSTLEIQRTEQGDSAMYLCASSSPTSSRAGTEAFFGQGTRLTVV.

The chain has TRBV4-1 and TRBJ2-5; D is uncertain. V was trimmed by 3 bases and J by 1 base, leaving 6 bases between them. The CDR3 extends over 13 amino acids. In germline, CDR1 is MGHRA, CDR2 YSYEKL. CDR3 region: CASSQNLQETQYF. CDR3 sequence (DNA): TGCGCCAGCAGCCAGAACCTCCAAGAGACCCAGTACTTC.

CDR3 DNA: TGCGCCAGCAGTGAAGGCAGGGAGGTCCACGAGCAGTACTTC. Its translation is CASSEGREVHEQYF. The J gene is TRBJ2-7, the V gene TRBV10-2, with TRBD2 as a possible D gene (6 bases). V lost 3 bases and J 5 bases, leaving 14 bases between the germline ends. Germline V gene data show CDR1 as WSHSY and CDR2 as SAAADI. The CDR3 loop spans 14 amino acids.

This sequence joins TRBV9 and TRBJ2-2; 8 bases fit TRBD1. The CDR3 spans 15 residues. The V segment lost 3 bases and the J segment 4 bases; nucleotides outside the gene matches: 5. Germline CDR1 and CDR2: SGDLS and YYNGEE. The CDR3: CASSAQTGATGELFF. The CDR3 DNA follows: TGTGCCAGCAGCGCGCAGACAGGGGCCACCGGGGAGCTGTTTTTT.

J is TRBJ1-6 and V is TRBV15, with D perhaps TRBD1 (6 bases). The CDR3 extends over 16 amino acids. The ends were cut back, 3 bases at V and 10 bases at J, with 19 bases in the middle. CDR1 is LNHNV and CDR2 is YYDKDF in the germline V gene (reference sequence). The CDR3 loop reads CATSSDASGGSSPLHF. CDR3 bases: TGTGCCACCAGCAGCGACGCTTCTGGGGGCAGCTCACCCCTCCACTTT.

The chain couples TRBV11-2 to TRBJ2-1; 12 bases align to TRBD2. The germline V gene encodes CDR1 SGHAT and CDR2 FQNNGV. The CDR3 length is 18 residues. V dropped 3 bases and J dropped 8; count of bases not matched to a gene: 14. CDR3 sequence: CASSFPISLAGGIDEQFF. The CDR3 DNA sequence: TGTGCCAGCAGCTTCCCCATTTCGCTAGCGGGGGGGATCGATGAGCAGTTCTTC.

V and J are TRBV11-2 and TRBJ2-3; a possible D gene is TRBD2 (6 bases). Germline values: CDR1 SGHAT, CDR2 FQNNGV. Trimming removed 5 bases from V and 4 bases from J, with 19 bases in between. The CDR3 consists of 16 residues. The CDR3 DNA reads TGTGCCAGCAGCATCGGGACTCTCTCTCAAGCAGATACGCAGTATTTT. Amino acid sequence: CASSIGTLSQADTQYF. Using reference TRBV11-2 and TRBJ2-3 for the parts outside the CDR3, the full variable domain is EAGVAQSPRYKIIEKRQSVAFWCNPISGHATLYWYQQILGQGPKLLIQFQNNGVVDDSQLPKDRFSAERLKGVDSTLKIQPAKLEDSAVYLCASSIGTLSQADTQYFGPGTRLTVL.

V usage is TRBV2 and J usage is TRBJ2-7; TRBD1 agrees at 9 bases. Germline V gene data show CDR1 as SNHLY and CDR2 as FYNNEI. Unmatched junction bases numbered 5, after V lost 7 bases and J lost 7 bases. This CDR3 has 12 residues. Here the CDR3 DNA reads TGTGCCAGCAAGGGACAGGGTGGGGAGCAGTACTTC. Protein product: CASKGQGGEQYF. The full variable domain, rest sourced from reference TRBV2 and TRBJ2-7, is EPEVTQTPSHQVTQMGQEVILRCVPISNHLYFYWYRQILGQKVEFLVSFYNNEISEKSEIFDDQFSVERPDGSNFTLKIRSTKLEDSAMYFCASKGQGGEQYFGPGTRLTVT.

This clone was counted a few times. The chain has TRBV29-1 and TRBJ1-1, with a possible D match to TRBD1 (5 bases). The V gene's germline CDR1 is SQVTM and CDR2 ANQGSEA. V was clipped by 6 bases and J by 3 bases, with 20 bases between them. The CDR3 extends over 15 amino acids. CDR3: CSVHTSGKRHTEAFF. CDR3 DNA: TGCAGCGTCCACACCTCAGGGAAAAGACACACTGAAGCTTTCTTT.

The chain couples TRBV29-1 to TRBJ2-3, with D possibly matching TRBD2 (6 bases). Germline CDR1 reads SQVTM; CDR2 reads ANQGSEA. This CDR3 spans 11 amino acids. V shed 7 bases and J shed 6 bases, with 11 bases lying between them. CDR3 in amino acids: CSGRLEDTQYF. The CDR3 DNA is TGCAGCGGGCGACTAGAGGATACGCAGTATTTT.

The chain is built from TRBV9 and TRBJ1-2, with D unresolved. This CDR3 region has 15 residues. Germline lookup yields CDR1 SGDLS and CDR2 YYNGEE. V was trimmed by 0 bases and J by 4 bases, leaving 13 bases between them. The CDR3 coding sequence is TGTGCCAGCAGCGTAGGGGGTAGTGTTGTCTATGGCTACACCTTC. Translating it yields CASSVGGSVVYGYTF.